This entry lists 30 T cell receptor beta chains sequenced from one sample in a study of T cell responses to AZD1222 COVID-19 vaccine. Generated by immunoSEQ multiplex PCR, the TCRdb table keeps only in-frame clones and is missing some. This sample has approximately 190,000 clones, with 85% to 95% found just once. The sequenced sample was peripheral blood, obtained on day 0 of AZD1222 vaccination. Every receptor here comes from an adult in good health.

This chain uses TRBV6-9 with TRBJ1-5; D is unresolved. In germline, CDR1 is MNHGY, CDR2 SVAAGI. The V gene lost 6 bases and the J gene lost 1 base, with 10 bases spanning the gap. The CDR3 length is 14 residues. DNA for the CDR3: TGTGCCAGCAGAGATCCAGAAAGCAATCAGCCCCAGCATTTT. Translated: CASRDPESNQPQHF.

This rearrangement joins TRBV7-9 to TRBJ1-1; perhaps TRBD1 as D (5 bases). CDR1 and CDR2 from the germline V gene are SEHNR and FQNEAQ (reference sequence). The CDR3 contains 15 residues. Between the trimmed V and J ends, which lost 5 bases and 6 bases, there was a span of 19 bases. CDR3 DNA: TGTGCCAGCAGCCCTAGCGGAACCAGGGTGCCTGAAGCTTTCTTT. This encodes CASSPSGTRVPEAFF.

The V and J genes are TRBV2 and TRBJ2-7; 9 bases match TRBD2. The germline CDR1 and CDR2 sequences are SNHLY and FYNNEI. V shed 6 bases, J shed 2 bases, and the junction held 8 bases outside the gene matches. The CDR3 totals 15 residues. The CDR3 loop is CASRISGGPTYEQYF. In DNA form, the CDR3 reads TGTGCCAGCAGGATCAGCGGGGGGCCAACCTACGAGCAGTACTTC.

The V call is TRBV7-2, the J call TRBJ2-1; the match to TRBD2 covers 7 bases. CDR3 length: 15 residues. The V gene's germline CDR1 is SGHTA and CDR2 FQGNSA. Trimming removed 5 bases from V and 4 bases from J; junction bases left unmatched: 8. This chain's CDR3 is CASSPRGGEYNEQFF. The CDR3 coding sequence is TGTGCCAGCAGCCCACGTGGGGGGGAATACAATGAGCAGTTCTTC.

The chain uses TRBV4-2 and TRBJ2-7; the match to TRBD1 covers 9 bases. Germline values: CDR1 LGHNA, CDR2 YNFKEQ. V shed 5 bases and J 2 bases; nucleotides not matched to a gene: 10. The CDR3 consists of 16 residues. CDR3 DNA sequence: TGTGCCAGCAGCACACAGGGGGCGTCTCCCCCCTACGAGCAGTACTTC. Its translation: CASSTQGASPPYEQYF.

The rearrangement links TRBV2 to TRBJ1-6; 9 bases line up with TRBD1. The junction had 6 bases not matched to a gene; V was cut back by 5 bases and J by 7 bases. Germline V gives CDR1 SNHLY, CDR2 FYNNEI. The CDR3 is 15 amino acids. CDR3 in DNA: TGTGCCAGCAGTCCCGGGACAGGGATCAATTCACCCCTCCACTTT. Amino acids: CASSPGTGINSPLHF. The entire variable domain, with the rest obtained from reference TRBV2 and TRBJ1-6, is as follows: EPEVTQTPSHQVTQMGQEVILRCVPISNHLYFYWYRQILGQKVEFLVSFYNNEISEKSEIFDDQFSVERPDGSNFTLKIRSTKLEDSAMYFCASSPGTGINSPLHFGNGTRLTVT.

The rearrangement uses TRBV5-1 and TRBJ1-1; no clear D gene. In germline, CDR1 is SGHRS, CDR2 YFSETQ. This CDR3 comprises 12 residues. The V gene lost 1 base and the J gene lost 3 bases, with 4 bases spanning the gap. CDR3 loop: CASSLRDTEAFF. Here the CDR3 DNA reads TGCGCCAGCAGCTTGCGGGACACTGAAGCTTTCTTT.

The chain carries TRBV3-1 (or the pseudogene TRBV3-2) and TRBJ1-4, with a possible D match to TRBD1 (5 bases). The CDR3 runs to 15 residues. CDR1 and CDR2 from the germline V gene are LGHDT and YNNKEL (reference sequence). Trimming cost V 0 bases and J 6 bases, with 11 bases left between them. The CDR3 coding sequence is TGTGCCAGCAGCCAAGATAGGGGCGAGGATGAAAAACTGTTTTTT. Protein: CASSQDRGEDEKLFF.

This clone was observed a single time. The rearrangement uses TRBV11-2 and TRBJ1-4; no clear D gene. Deletions cut 5 bases from V and 7 bases from J, with 14 bases between. The germline V gene has CDR1 SGHAT and CDR2 FQNNGV. The CDR3 has 14 residues. CDR3 residues: CASSPLTLGEKLFF. The CDR3 coding sequence is TGTGCCAGCAGCCCACTTACCTTGGGTGAAAAACTGTTTTTT.

The chain has TRBV5-1 and TRBJ1-2; D is possibly TRBD1 (6 bases). Germline V gives CDR1 SGHRS, CDR2 YFSETQ. CDR3 length: 15 residues. Trimming took off 3 bases at V and 5 bases at J, with 17 bases between the two ends. The CDR3 region is CASSSSDKGDYGYTF. CDR3 coding DNA: TGCGCCAGCAGCTCCTCTGACAAGGGGGATTATGGCTACACCTTC.

The V call is TRBV27, the J call TRBJ2-1; D remains ambiguous. This CDR3 is built from 14 residues. V was shortened by 8 bases and J by 1 base, with 12 bases between the two germline ends. Germline-derived CDR1 and CDR2 are MNHEY and SMNVEV (reference sequence). CDR3 in DNA: TGTGCCAGCCGAGGACGATTTTCCTACAATGAGCAGTTCTTC. Protein product: CASRGRFSYNEQFF.

The chain employs TRBV11-2 and TRBJ2-3; D might be TRBD1 or TRBD2, each matching 5 bases. Trimming stripped 1 base from V and 0 bases from J, with 8 bases between. CDR1 is SGHAT and CDR2 is FQNNGV in the germline V gene. The CDR3 totals 15 residues. CDR3 in DNA: TGTGCCAGCAGCTTAGCGTGGGGGAGCACAGATACGCAGTATTTT. Translating it yields CASSLAWGSTDTQYF.

J is TRBJ1-2 and V is TRBV20-1; a possible D gene is TRBD1 (5 bases). Germline V gene sequence: CDR1 DFQATT, CDR2 SNEGSKA (reference sequence). The V end lost 3 bases, the J end lost 0 bases, and 8 bases lay between the germline ends. CDR3 size: 13 residues. CDR3 nucleotide sequence: TGCAGTGCTAGTCCAGGGTCTAACTATGGCTACACCTTC. The encoded protein is CSASPGSNYGYTF.

V is TRBV5-5 and J is TRBJ1-6, with a possible D match to TRBD1 (5 bases). With 4 bases removed from V and 5 bases from J, the gap between germline ends came to 13 bases. The CDR3 extends over 15 amino acids. CDR1 and CDR2 (germline): SGHKS, YYEKEE (reference sequence). The CDR3 here is CASSPWEQDNSPLHF. The CDR3 DNA reads TGTGCCAGCAGCCCGTGGGAACAGGATAATTCACCCCTCCACTTT.

The J gene is TRBJ1-1, the V gene TRBV20-1, with D tentatively TRBD1 (5 bases). V was clipped by 3 bases and J by 0 bases, with 8 bases between them. Germline V gives CDR1 DFQATT, CDR2 SNEGSKA (reference sequence). CDR3 size: 13 residues. The CDR3 reads CSASGTLNTEAFF. CDR3 DNA: TGCAGTGCTAGTGGGACCCTGAACACTGAAGCTTTCTTT.

The chain uses TRBV28 and TRBJ1-2, with 10 bases fitting TRBD1. The V gene end was trimmed by 6 bases and the J gene end by 0 bases; junction bases not matched to a gene: 7. In germline, CDR1 is MDHEN, CDR2 SYDVKM. The CDR3 totals 16 residues. The CDR3 coding sequence is TGTGCCAGCAGGTGGGGACAGGGGAAGCCTAACTATGGCTACACCTTC. Residues: CASRWGQGKPNYGYTF.

The chain has TRBV19 and TRBJ2-3; 10 nucleotides match TRBD2. Germline loops: CDR1 LNHDA, CDR2 SQIVND (reference sequence). The trim removed 0 bases at V and 10 bases at J, leaving 7 bases unmatched. This CDR3 has 15 residues. The CDR3 nucleotides read TGTGCCAGTAGTATAGAAAGCGGGGGGGCAGGCCCGCAGTATTTT. It yields the protein CASSIESGGAGPQYF.

The gene calls are TRBV7-8 and TRBJ1-4; D not resolved. V gave up 1 base and J gave up 12 bases, with 15 bases separating them. The CDR3 is 14 residues long. Germline V lookup: CDR1 SGHVS, CDR2 FQNEAQ. The CDR3 sequence: CASSLGRIPAELFF. DNA of the CDR3: TGTGCCAGCAGCTTAGGAAGGATCCCCGCGGAACTGTTTTTT.

The chain recombines TRBV27 with TRBJ1-2; 8 positions agree with TRBD1. This CDR3 spans 14 amino acids. Germline V CDR1 and CDR2: MNHEY, SMNVEV (reference sequence). V gave up 2 bases and J gave up 6 bases; unmatched junction bases: 5. The CDR3 DNA is TGTGCCAGCAGTTTAGACAGGGGAGGAAATGGCTACACCTTC. Residues: CASSLDRGGNGYTF.

J is TRBJ1-6 and V is TRBV20-1, with TRBD1 as a possible D gene (5 bases). Trimming took off 3 bases at V and 5 bases at J, with 14 bases between the two ends. The CDR3 extends over 15 amino acids. Per the germline V gene, CDR1 is DFQATT and CDR2 is SNEGSKA (reference sequence). The CDR3 nucleotides are TGCAGTGCTAGTATCCGGGGCGCTAATAATTCACCCCTCCACTTT. Residues: CSASIRGANNSPLHF.

J is TRBJ1-2 and V is TRBV27; TRBD1 matches 8 bases. Germline assignment: CDR1 MNHEY and CDR2 SMNVEV (reference sequence). Trimming took 5 bases from V and 7 from J; bases not matched to a gene: 9. The CDR3 is 14 residues long. Here the CDR3 DNA reads TGTGCCAGCAGTAAATCGCAGGGGGCCAGTGGCTACACCTTC. The encoded protein is CASSKSQGASGYTF.

This chain's CDR3 is CASSRNPAEVGTEAFF. As DNA, the CDR3 is TGTGCCAGCTCACGAAATCCCGCGGAGGTTGGCACTGAAGCTTTCTTT. J is TRBJ1-1 and V is TRBV18; D is ambiguous. Germline V gives CDR1 KGHSH, CDR2 LQKENI. V gave up 4 bases and J gave up 4 bases, with 19 bases separating them. The CDR3 loop spans 16 amino acids. The whole variable domain, filled in from reference TRBV18 and TRBJ1-1, reads NAGVMQNPRHLVRRRGQEARLRCSPMKGHSHVYWYRQLPEEGLKFMVYLQKENIIDESGMPKERFSAEFPKEGPSILRIQQVVRGDSAAYFCASSRNPAEVGTEAFFGQGTRLTVV.

The CDR3 spells CASSPLASSEGYTF. For the CDR3, the DNA is TGCGCCAGCAGCCCACTAGCGTCGTCTGAAGGCTACACCTTC. The gene calls are TRBV5-1 and TRBJ1-2; D unresolved. CDR3 size: 14 residues. The V gene's germline CDR1 is SGHRS and CDR2 YFSETQ. Trimming removed 4 bases at V and 8 bases at J, with 18 bases between.

The chain has TRBV29-1 and TRBJ2-1, with no clear D. From germline, CDR1 is SQVTM and CDR2 ANQGSEA. The CDR3 runs 14 residues. V was trimmed by 3 bases and J by 2 bases, leaving 11 bases between them. The CDR3 coding sequence is TGCAGCGTTGAGACGTCCTCGGCCTACAATGAGCAGTTCTTC. Its protein is CSVETSSAYNEQFF.

This sequence joins TRBV28 and TRBJ1-2, with D possibly TRBD1 on 6 matching bases. The CDR3 is 13 residues long. The V gene lost 5 bases and the J gene lost 4 bases, with 11 bases spanning the gap. Germline V gives CDR1 MDHEN, CDR2 SYDVKM. Here the CDR3 reads CASSPQGTYGYTF. The CDR3 bases are TGTGCCAGCAGTCCACAGGGTACCTATGGCTACACCTTC.

The chain employs TRBV10-3 and TRBJ1-1; D gene unclear. The CDR3 totals 15 residues. Germline V gene sequence: CDR1 ENHRY, CDR2 SYGVKD. Trimming took 3 bases from V and 0 from J, leaving 11 bases between them. CDR3: CAISDPRTMNTEAFF. As DNA, the CDR3 is TGTGCCATCAGTGACCCCAGGACCATGAACACTGAAGCTTTCTTT.

CDR3 in DNA: TGTGCTAGTGGTGCCCGACAGGAGAACACTGAAGCTTTCTTT. Translated, it gives CASGARQENTEAFF. This chain links TRBV12-5 with TRBJ1-1, with D possibly matching TRBD1 (6 bases). In germline, CDR1 is LGHNT, CDR2 FRNRAP. With 5 bases removed from V and 1 base from J, the gap between germline ends came to 11 bases. The CDR3 runs 14 residues.

CDR3 DNA: TGTGCCAGTAGTATAGAGGAATACCAGCCCCAGCATTTT. It translates to CASSIEEYQPQHF. The V and J genes are TRBV19 and TRBJ1-5, with unresolved D. This CDR3 comprises 13 residues. Deletions cut 0 bases from V and 7 bases from J, with 7 bases between. From germline, CDR1 is LNHDA and CDR2 SQIVND (reference sequence).

The V and J genes are TRBV20-1 and TRBJ1-5; D unresolved. Germline CDR1 is DFQATT and CDR2 is SNEGSKA (reference sequence). CDR3 length equals 16 residues. V was shortened by 3 bases and J by 4 bases, with 19 bases between the two germline ends. The CDR3: CSASQGQVYRNQPQHF. DNA for the CDR3: TGCAGTGCTAGTCAAGGTCAGGTTTATAGGAATCAGCCCCAGCATTTT.

The chain carries TRBV27 and TRBJ2-3; TRBD2 agrees at 10 bases. This CDR3 is 15 amino acids long. The junction had 3 bases not matched to a gene; V was cut back by 3 bases and J by 3 bases. Looked up from germline, CDR1 is MNHEY and CDR2 is SMNVEV (reference sequence). CDR3 sequence reads: CASSFGSGGTDTQYF. CDR3 coding DNA: TGTGCCAGCAGTTTTGGTAGCGGGGGGACAGATACGCAGTATTTT.